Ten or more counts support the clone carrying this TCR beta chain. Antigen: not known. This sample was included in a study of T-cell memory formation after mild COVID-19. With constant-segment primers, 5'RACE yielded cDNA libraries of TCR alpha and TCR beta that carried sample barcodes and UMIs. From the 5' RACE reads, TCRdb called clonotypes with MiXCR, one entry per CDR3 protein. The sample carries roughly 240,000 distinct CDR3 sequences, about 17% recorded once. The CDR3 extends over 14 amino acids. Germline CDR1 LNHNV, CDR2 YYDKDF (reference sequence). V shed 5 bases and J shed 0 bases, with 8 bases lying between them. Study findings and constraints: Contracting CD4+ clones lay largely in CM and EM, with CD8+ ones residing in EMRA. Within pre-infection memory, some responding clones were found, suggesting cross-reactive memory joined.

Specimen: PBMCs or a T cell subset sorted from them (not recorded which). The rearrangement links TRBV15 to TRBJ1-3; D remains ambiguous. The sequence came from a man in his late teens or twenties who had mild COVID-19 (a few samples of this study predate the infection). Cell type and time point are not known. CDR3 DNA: TGTGCCACCAGCCTGGCGGGCTCTGGAAACACCATATATTTT. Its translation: CATSLAGSGNTIYF.